This T cell receptor (beta chain) was retrieved from a study of T cells in Graves' hyperthyroidism and ophthalmopathy. Study at large: Before treatment of any kind, peripheral blood was taken at initial diagnosis.

The CDR3 loop spans 15 amino acids. Germline V gene data show CDR1 as SGHDN and CDR2 as FVKESK. V dropped 4 bases and J dropped 4; count of bases not matched to a gene: 5. What was amplified from RNA transcripts were TCR beta CDR3 regions. Carried out on the TCR CDR3, a first-round RT-PCR used the HTBI primer set. Using its own MiXCR run on the multiplex PCR reads, TCRdb lists one record per CDR3 protein. The sample holds around 690,000 distinct CDR3 sequences, around 21% seen once. The TCR comes from a young man with Graves' ophthalmopathy. The chain is built from TRBV14 and TRBJ2-5, with TRBD1 matching 11 bases. Input material: blood. The CDR3 DNA is TGTGCCAGCAGCCTCCCCGGGACAGGGGGAGAGACCCAGTACTTC. Its protein is CASSLPGTGGETQYF.